The 23 T cell receptor beta chains given below trace back to one sample, sequenced in a study of radiotherapy plus CTLA-4 blockade in lung cancer. The repertoire was sequenced with immunoSEQ multiplex PCR; TCRdb's copy has only in-frame clones and lacks some. The table has fewer than 85,000 clones, around 84% seen once. Sample: peripheral blood, taken from a patient treated with radiotherapy plus ipilimumab. The receptor source for this set is a human donor with non-small cell lung cancer who had stable disease on radiotherapy plus ipilimumab.

This chain uses TRBV27 with TRBJ2-7, with 8 bases identical to TRBD1. This CDR3 spans 15 amino acids. Germline CDR1 MNHEY, CDR2 SMNVEV (reference sequence). The V and J ends lost 3 bases and 2 bases, in that order; junction bases with no gene match: 6. The CDR3 sequence: CASSFWTGYPYEQYF. CDR3 nucleotides: TGTGCCAGCAGTTTTTGGACAGGGTATCCCTACGAGCAGTACTTC.

The V call is TRBV6-1, the J call TRBJ1-2; D gene ambiguous. Trimming stripped 3 bases from V and 7 bases from J, with 15 bases between. In germline, CDR1 is MNHNS, CDR2 SASEGT. The CDR3 contains 14 residues. For the CDR3, the DNA is TGTGCCAGCAGTGACGCCCTTCGGGGTTCTGGCTACACCTTC. Protein: CASSDALRGSGYTF.

V usage is TRBV25-1 and J usage is TRBJ1-6, with TRBD1 matching 7 bases. The CDR3 runs 15 residues. Germline V lookup: CDR1 MGHDK, CDR2 SYGVNS. V lost 4 bases and J lost 9; bases outside the gene matches: 9. The CDR3 nucleotides read TGTGCCAGCAGTGGATCAGGGGGGATCCTTTCACCCCTCCACTTT. This gives the protein CASSGSGGILSPLHF.

This chain uses TRBV9 with TRBJ1-3; D is perhaps TRBD1 (5 bases). V lost 0 bases, J lost 1 base, and 14 bases lay in between. This CDR3 comprises 17 residues. Germline V lookup: CDR1 SGDLS, CDR2 YYNGEE. The DNA of the CDR3 is TGTGCCAGCAGCGTAGGGGGAGGGGCCCTGTCTGGAAACACCATATATTTT. Encoded protein: CASSVGGGALSGNTIYF.

The chain carries TRBV7-9 and TRBJ2-1, with 10 bases that match TRBD2. The trim removed 2 bases at V and 8 bases at J, leaving 18 bases unmatched. Germline loops: CDR1 SEHNR, CDR2 FQNEAQ (reference sequence). The CDR3 runs to 19 residues. CDR3 amino acids: CASSLSRGFRAGGPDEQFF. CDR3 DNA sequence: TGTGCCAGCAGCTTAAGCAGGGGGTTCCGAGCGGGAGGGCCGGATGAGCAGTTCTTC. Drawing the rest from reference TRBV7-9 and TRBJ2-1, the complete variable domain is DTGVSQNPRHKITKRGQNVTFRCDPISEHNRLYWYRQTLGQGPEFLTYFQNEAQLEKSRLLSDRFSAERPKGSFSTLEIQRTEQGDSAMYLCASSLSRGFRAGGPDEQFFGPGTRLTVL.

The chain combines TRBV7-2 with TRBJ2-3; D gene unclear. Deletions cut 1 base from V and 1 base from J, with 9 bases between. CDR1 SGHTA and CDR2 FQGNSA come from the germline V gene. The CDR3 loop spans 15 amino acids. CDR3 DNA: TGTGCCAGCAGCTTAGTCCCCATAGGCACAGATACGCAGTATTTT. Amino acid sequence: CASSLVPIGTDTQYF.

CDR3 region: CASEVQPQHF. The CDR3 nucleotides read TGCGCCAGCGAGGTTCAGCCCCAGCATTTT. V and J are TRBV5-1 and TRBJ1-5; D gene unclear. In germline, CDR1 is SGHRS, CDR2 YFSETQ. V dropped 7 bases and J dropped 6 bases, with 5 bases sitting between them. The CDR3 spans 10 residues.

The J gene is TRBJ2-1, the V gene TRBV28; TRBD2 matches at 10 bases. V trimming: 7 bases; J trimming: 0 bases; junction bases outside the gene matches: 6. Germline V gene lookup returns CDR1 MDHEN and CDR2 SYDVKM. The CDR3 is 16 residues long. In nucleotides, the CDR3 is TGTGCCAGCAAAAGCGGGAGGGCCGTCTCCTACAATGAGCAGTTCTTC. Its translation: CASKSGRAVSYNEQFF.

V is TRBV21-1 and J is TRBJ1-2. TRBV21-1 is classified as a pseudogene. There are 14 residues in the CDR3. DNA for the CDR3: TGTGCCAGCAACTCCTCCGGGGGTAAACATGGCTACACCTTC. It specifies CASNSSGGKHGYTF.

This chain links TRBV7-2 with TRBJ2-7; 8 nucleotides line up with TRBD2. This CDR3 spans 15 amino acids. Germline CDR1 SGHTA, CDR2 FQGNSA. J gave up 4 bases and V 0 bases, and 5 bases lay outside the gene matches. CDR3 nucleotides: TGTGCCAGCAGCTTAGCCCCGGGACTAGGATACGAGCAGTACTTC. Translating it yields CASSLAPGLGYEQYF. Full variable domain (remainder filled in from reference TRBV7-2 and TRBJ2-7): GAGVSQSPSNKVTEKGKDVELRCDPISGHTALYWYRQSLGQGLEFLIYFQGNSAPDKSGLPSDRFSAERTGGSVSTLTIQRTQQEDSAVYLCASSLAPGLGYEQYFGPGTRLTVT.

On this clone itself: Other DNA sequences of this sample code for an identical CDR3. The genes are TRBV10-2 and TRBJ1-1; D gene uncertain. This CDR3 spans 13 amino acids. The germline CDR1 and CDR2 sequences are WSHSY and SAAADI. Trimming cost V 8 bases and J 0 bases, with 10 bases left between them. CDR3 nucleotide sequence: TGCGCCAGCCGCCCGGGGATGAACACTGAAGCTTTCTTT. This encodes CASRPGMNTEAFF.

The V gene is TRBV11-3, the J gene TRBJ2-7; 8 bases align to TRBD1. The ends lost 2 bases at V and 0 bases at J; junction bases unmatched: 3. Germline lookup yields CDR1 SGHNT and CDR2 YENEEA. The CDR3 is made up of 15 amino acids. CDR3 DNA sequence: TGTGCCAGCAGCTTACGGACAGGGAACTCCTACGAGCAGTACTTC. Its translation is CASSLRTGNSYEQYF.

This sequence joins TRBV4-1 and TRBJ1-2; the D gene is possibly TRBD1 (5 bases). Germline V CDR1 and CDR2: MGHRA, YSYEKL. Trimming took off 0 bases at V and 2 bases at J, with 13 bases between the two ends. The CDR3 runs 16 residues. The CDR3 DNA follows: TGCGCCAGCAGCCAAGACCCGGAGGGGAGGAACTATGGCTACACCTTC. Amino acids: CASSQDPEGRNYGYTF.

The chain is built from TRBV4-2 and TRBJ2-7; D not certain. This CDR3 comprises 17 residues. The ends were cut back, 1 base at V and 0 bases at J, with 16 bases in the middle. CDR1 and CDR2 from the germline V gene are LGHNA and YNFKEQ. CDR3 sequence: CASSQAFTLGRSYEQYF. The CDR3 DNA reads TGTGCCAGCAGCCAAGCTTTCACTTTAGGCCGCTCCTACGAGCAGTACTTC.

The rearrangement uses TRBV7-3 and TRBJ2-1; 9 bases fit TRBD2. Germline CDR1 SGHTA, CDR2 FQGTGA. Trimming took 4 bases from V and 6 from J; bases not matched to a gene: 10. This CDR3 region has 16 residues. CDR3 sequence: CASSSFSGSSFNEQFF. The DNA for the CDR3 is TGTGCCAGCAGCTCCTTTAGCGGGAGTAGTTTCAATGAGCAGTTCTTC.

The CDR3 DNA follows: TGTGCCAGCAGTGAAGATAGGGCGGGAAACACCATATATTTT. It specifies CASSEDRAGNTIYF. This chain links TRBV6-1 with TRBJ1-3; D is unclear. CDR1 MNHNS and CDR2 SASEGT come from the germline V gene. The CDR3 runs 14 residues. V was trimmed by 1 base and J by 4 bases, leaving 8 bases between them.

The V call is TRBV7-9, the J call TRBJ1-1; D not resolved. This CDR3 spans 15 amino acids. Germline V lookup: CDR1 SEHNR, CDR2 FQNEAQ (reference sequence). The V end was cut by 1 base, the J end by 3 bases, with 12 bases between. CDR3 coding DNA: TGTGCCAGCAGCTTAGTGTCCCGGCGGGACACTGAAGCTTTCTTT. Its translation is CASSLVSRRDTEAFF.

The V gene is TRBV5-6, the J gene TRBJ1-2, with unresolved D. Germline V gene lookup returns CDR1 SGHDT and CDR2 YYEEEE. The CDR3 length is 13 residues. Trimming removed 1 base from V and 8 bases from J, with 12 bases in between. The CDR3 sequence: CASSLLNAGGYTF. The DNA of the CDR3 is TGTGCCAGCAGCTTGTTGAACGCCGGGGGCTACACCTTC.

CDR3 loop: CAWGLAGATDTQYF. The CDR3 DNA follows: TGTGCCTGGGGACTAGCGGGAGCCACAGATACGCAGTATTTT. The rearrangement links TRBV30 to TRBJ2-3; 13 nucleotides align to TRBD2. V lost 5 bases, J lost 2 bases, and 1 base stayed unmatched. Germline V lookup: CDR1 GTSNPN, CDR2 SVGIG (reference sequence). This CDR3 is 14 amino acids long.

The chain has TRBV9 and TRBJ2-1; TRBD2 aligns across 13 bases. Germline trimming cut 3 bases from V and 5 bases from J; bases unmatched to any gene: 5. CDR3 size: 16 residues. Germline loops: CDR1 SGDLS, CDR2 YYNGEE. CDR3: CASSAEGTSGNNEQFF. The DNA for the CDR3 is TGTGCCAGCAGCGCCGAGGGGACTAGCGGGAACAATGAGCAGTTCTTC. The full variable domain, rest sourced from reference TRBV9 and TRBJ2-1, is DSGVTQTPKHLITATGQRVTLRCSPRSGDLSVYWYQQSLDQGLQFLIQYYNGEERAKGNILERFSAQQFPDLHSELNLSSLELGDSALYFCASSAEGTSGNNEQFFGPGTRLTVL.

The genes are TRBV11-2 and TRBJ2-3, with D possibly being TRBD2 (6 bases). The CDR3 spans 15 residues. Per germline, CDR1 SGHAT and CDR2 FQNNGV. V was clipped by 5 bases and J by 4 bases, with 16 bases between them. CDR3: CASSRRPSSADTQYF. In DNA, the CDR3 is TGTGCCAGCAGCAGGCGCCCCTCTAGCGCAGATACGCAGTATTTT.

The chain recombines TRBV9 with TRBJ1-1, with TRBD1 as a possible D gene (5 bases). V lost 2 bases and J 6 bases, leaving 11 bases between the germline ends. CDR3 length: 13 residues. Germline V gives CDR1 SGDLS, CDR2 YYNGEE. The CDR3 nucleotides read TGTGCCAGCAGCGTTCGCGGAGGGGCTGAAGCTTTCTTT. This codes for CASSVRGGAEAFF.

The chain carries TRBV6-5 and TRBJ1-5; no reliable D call. CDR3 length: 14 residues. Looked up from germline, CDR1 is MNHEY and CDR2 is SVGAGI. Trimming shortened V by 6 bases and J by 6 bases, and 15 bases separated the two germline ends. The CDR3 DNA follows: TGTGCCAGCAGCTCCAGAGTTAGAGGTCAGCCCCAGCATTTT. Its protein product is CASSSRVRGQPQHF.